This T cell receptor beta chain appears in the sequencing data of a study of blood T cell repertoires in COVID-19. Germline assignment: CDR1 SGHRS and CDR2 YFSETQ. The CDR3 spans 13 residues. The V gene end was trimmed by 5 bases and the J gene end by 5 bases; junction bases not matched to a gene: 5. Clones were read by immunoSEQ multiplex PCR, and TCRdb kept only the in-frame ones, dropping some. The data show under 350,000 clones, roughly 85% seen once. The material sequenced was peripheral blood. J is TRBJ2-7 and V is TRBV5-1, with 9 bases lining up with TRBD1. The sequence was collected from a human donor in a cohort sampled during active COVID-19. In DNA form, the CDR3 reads TGCGCCAGCAGTTCGGACAGGGGTAACGAGCAGTACTTC. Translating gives CASSSDRGNEQYF. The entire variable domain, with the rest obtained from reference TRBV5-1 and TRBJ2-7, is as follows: KAGVTQTPRYLIKTRGQQVTLSCSPISGHRSVSWYQQTPGQGLQFLFEYFSETQRNKGNFPGRFSGRQFSNSRSEMNVSTLELGDSALYLCASSSDRGNEQYFGPGTRLTVT.